This T cell receptor (beta chain) emerged from a study of cytomegalovirus exposure and HLA in healthy donors. The PCR employed 60 Vbeta primers together with 13 Jbeta primers. TCRdb keeps only in-frame clones here, not all; method: immunoSEQ multiplex PCR. The sample has 85,000 to 100,000 clones, 64% seen once; the top ten hold roughly 3.2%. The germline gives CDR1 LNHDA, CDR2 SQIVND (reference sequence). This CDR3 region has 17 residues. Losses at the gene ends were 5 bases for V and 1 base for J; bases not matched to a gene: 12. The material sequenced was PBMCs. The source of this sequence is a man in his 60s in good health and CMV-seronegative. This chain uses TRBV19 with TRBJ1-1; 8 nucleotides align to TRBD1. CDR3 sequence: CASSSQFRGRTNTEAFF. The CDR3 DNA reads TGTGCCAGTAGTTCTCAATTCAGGGGGCGTACGAACACTGAAGCTTTCTTT.